One and the same sample provided the 5 T cell receptor beta chains below, sequenced in a study of cytomegalovirus exposure and HLA in healthy donors. Use of 60 Vbeta and 13 Jbeta primers characterized the PCR. Generated by immunoSEQ multiplex PCR, the TCRdb table keeps only in-frame clones and is missing some. This table lists some 120,000 clones. Material for sequencing was PBMCs. These receptors all come from a middle-aged man in good health and CMV-seropositive.

V is TRBV7-8 and J is TRBJ2-2, with D possibly being TRBD1 (6 bases). Trimming removed 6 bases from V and 3 bases from J, with 14 bases in between. The CDR3 is made up of 15 amino acids. Germline CDR1 reads SGHVS; CDR2 reads FQNEAQ. The DNA for the CDR3 is TGTGCCAGCAGTTCAGGGGCGCGCGACACCGGGGAGCTGTTTTTT. Protein product: CASSSGARDTGELFF.

This rearrangement joins TRBV6-6 to TRBJ2-7; maybe TRBD2 (5 bases). Germline V gene lookup returns CDR1 MNHNY and CDR2 SVGAGI (reference sequence). The V gene lost 11 bases and the J gene lost 7 bases, with 18 bases spanning the gap. The CDR3 loop spans 12 amino acids. The CDR3 region has the DNA TGTGCCTCAAACGGAGGACCCGGGGAGCAGTACTTC. Translating gives CASNGGPGEQYF.

The CDR3 sequence: CASTLGLREAPWDEQFF. The CDR3 region has the DNA TGCGCCAGCACCCTGGGACTGCGGGAGGCCCCCTGGGATGAGCAGTTCTTC. This chain connects TRBV5-1 to TRBJ2-1; 8 positions agree with TRBD2. The CDR3 covers 17 residues. The germline gives CDR1 SGHRS, CDR2 YFSETQ. V shed 6 bases and J 8 bases; nucleotides not matched to a gene: 19.

The chain employs TRBV6-1 and TRBJ2-5, with D perhaps matching TRBD1 (6 bases). V shed 1 base and J shed 2 bases, with 11 bases lying between them. CDR1 MNHNS and CDR2 SASEGT come from the germline V gene. The CDR3 extends over 15 amino acids. The CDR3 bases are TGTGCCAGCAGTGAAGGACAGGTACTTCAAGAGACCCAGTACTTC. It translates to CASSEGQVLQETQYF.

The gene calls are TRBV27 and TRBJ2-1; 9 bases fit TRBD2. J lost 8 bases, V lost 6 bases, and 14 bases had no gene match. CDR1 MNHEY and CDR2 SMNVEV come from the germline V gene (reference sequence). The CDR3 contains 16 residues. CDR3 DNA: TGTGCCAGCAGCTTTGTGGGGCGGGGGGGCCGAGATGAGCAGTTCTTC. This encodes CASSFVGRGGRDEQFF.